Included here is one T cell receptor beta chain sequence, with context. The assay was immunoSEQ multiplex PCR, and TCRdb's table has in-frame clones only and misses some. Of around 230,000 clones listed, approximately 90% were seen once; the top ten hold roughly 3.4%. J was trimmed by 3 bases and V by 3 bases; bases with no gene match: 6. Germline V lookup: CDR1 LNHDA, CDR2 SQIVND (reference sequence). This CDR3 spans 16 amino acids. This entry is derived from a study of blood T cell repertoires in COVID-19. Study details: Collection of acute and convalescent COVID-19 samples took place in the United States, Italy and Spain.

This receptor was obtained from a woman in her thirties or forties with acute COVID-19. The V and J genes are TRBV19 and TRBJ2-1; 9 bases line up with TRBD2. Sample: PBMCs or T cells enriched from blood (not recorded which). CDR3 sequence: CASSIGRAGGYNEQFF. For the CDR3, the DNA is TGTGCCAGTAGTATCGGGCGAGCGGGGGGCTACAATGAGCAGTTCTTC.